A selection of T cell receptor beta chains follows, all from one sample in a study of molecular identifiers for immune sequencing clone quantification. TCRdb re-derived calls from the PCR reads in MiXCR, one entry per CDR3 protein. The profile covers about 300,000 distinct CDR3 sequences, with 20% to 25% appearing a single time and approximately 0.85% taken by the ten largest. Sequencing was performed on naive CD8+ T cells from blood, with Jurkat cell RNA spiked in. These receptors all come from a human donor in good health. Some libraries in this study had Jurkat cell RNA spiked in. CDR3s include the opening cysteine and the closing phenylalanine or tryptophan. D genes are given only for firm matches. Size tells how often a clone was seen (once, few, many) or the class of an expanded clone, and some rows leave it out.

cdr3_nt,cdr3_aa,j_call,d_call,clone_size,v_call
TGTGCCACCAGTGATCCCCGGTTGCCTAACACCGGGGAGCTGTTTTTT,CATSDPRLPNTGELFF,TRBJ2-2,.,few,TRBV24-1
TGTGCCAGCAGCTTAGGTGACCGAGGGGCATACGAGCAGTACTTC,CASSLGDRGAYEQYF,TRBJ2-7,.,many,TRBV7-9
TGTGCCAGCAGCTACTACTCCGGATACGAGCAGTACTTC,CASSYYSGYEQYF,TRBJ2-7,.,many,TRBV7-2
TGTGCCAGCAGCTCAGCGGGAGGGAGAGATACGCAGTATTTT,CASSSAGGRDTQYF,TRBJ2-3,TRBD2,many,TRBV7-9
TGTGCCAGCAGCTTTCCGGGACATCAAGAGACCCAGTACTTC,CASSFPGHQETQYF,TRBJ2-5,.,many,TRBV7-9
TGTGCCAGCAGTTTAGTTGCAGGTGGACAGGGGGCAGGAGAAGAGGGGACCCAGTACTTC,CASSLVAGGQGAGEEGTQYF,TRBJ2-5,TRBD1,many,TRBV12-3/TRBV12-4
TGCAGTGCTAGAGATTACTCTCTCGAAAACATTCAGTACTTC,CSARDYSLENIQYF,TRBJ2-4,.,many,TRBV20-1
TGCAGTTTTTTAACCGATACGCAGTATTTT,CSFLTDTQYF,TRBJ2-3,.,many,TRBV20-1
TGTGCCAGCAGCCGTAGACAGGGACGCGACAATCAGCCCCAGCATTTT,CASSRRQGRDNQPQHF,TRBJ1-5,.,many,TRBV21-1
TGTGCCAGTAGTCCGGGACACCTCGTCTACGAGCGGTACTTC,CASSPGHLVYERYF,TRBJ2-7,.,once,TRBV19
TGTGCCAGCAGTTACGGACCGAGATACGAGCAGTACTTC,CASSYGPRYEQYF,TRBJ2-7,.,many,TRBV6-2/TRBV6-3
TGTGCCAGCTCACCAGGTAGTTGGCAGGCAGTCAATCAGCCCCAGCATTTT,CASSPGSWQAVNQPQHF,TRBJ1-5,.,many,TRBV18
TGTGCCGCCCAGACTAGGGGTACTGAAGCTTTCTTT,CAAQTRGTEAFF,TRBJ1-1,.,many,TRBV6-5
TGTGCCAGCAGCTTTGACGCGGGGGTAAAAGAGACCCAGTACTTC,CASSFDAGVKETQYF,TRBJ2-5,TRBD2,many,TRBV7-6
TGCAGCGCCAGGGGACAGAACCTTTACTATGGCTACACCTTC,CSARGQNLYYGYTF,TRBJ1-2,TRBD1,many,TRBV29-1
TGTGCCAGCAGCCCCTGGGGGGCCGCGAACACTGAAGCTTTCTTT,CASSPWGAANTEAFF,TRBJ1-1,.,.,TRBV7-9
TGTGCCAGCGCCACCGGGACTAGCGTCGCCTCAGATACGCAGTATTTT,CASATGTSVASDTQYF,TRBJ2-3,TRBD2,few,TRBV27
TGCGCCAGCAGCCAAGTAGGGCAGCGGGATTACAATGAGCAGTTCTTC,CASSQVGQRDYNEQFF,TRBJ2-1,TRBD2,many,TRBV4-1
TGTGCCAGCAGCCCGGAGGGTCTGGGGGCAGATACGCAGTATTTT,CASSPEGLGADTQYF,TRBJ2-3,.,few,TRBV13
TGTGCCAGCAGCCCCGGGACAGGGTTTTCGCGCGAGCAGTACTTC,CASSPGTGFSREQYF,TRBJ2-7,TRBD1,many,TRBV7-6
TGCAGTGCGGCCGGGACAGATCGACCTGAAGCTTTCTTT,CSAAGTDRPEAFF,TRBJ1-1,TRBD1,.,TRBV20-1
TGTGCCAGCAGCTTCCGAGCGGGGCGCCAAGAGACCCAGTACTTC,CASSFRAGRQETQYF,TRBJ2-5,TRBD2,many,TRBV9
TGTGCCAGCAGTGAAGCCGGCGGGTCCTCCTACGAGCAGTACTTC,CASSEAGGSSYEQYF,TRBJ2-7,.,.,TRBV2
TGTGCCAGCAGTGATGTGACTAGCGGGGGCAATGAGCAGTTCTTC,CASSDVTSGGNEQFF,TRBJ2-1,TRBD2,many,TRBV2
TGCGCCAGCAGCCAACGGCAGCTCCAAGAGACCCAGTACTTC,CASSQRQLQETQYF,TRBJ2-5,.,few,TRBV4-1
TGTGCCAGCAGGTCTGTTAGCGGGAGGGCTGGAGAGACCCAGTACTTC,CASRSVSGRAGETQYF,TRBJ2-5,TRBD2,.,TRBV5-6
TGTGCCAGCAGCCCGGAGAATACAGATACGCAGTATTTT,CASSPENTDTQYF,TRBJ2-3,.,many,TRBV7-9
TGCGCCAGCAGCCACATTGGGGGCGGTGGGGCTGGGAATGAGCAGTTCTTC,CASSHIGGGGAGNEQFF,TRBJ2-1,.,few,TRBV4-1
TGTGCCACCGGGACGGCCTACGAGCAGTACTTC,CATGTAYEQYF,TRBJ2-7,.,many,TRBV6-5
TGTGCCAGCTCACCAGGACTAGCGGGGGAAAGCGAGCAGTACTTC,CASSPGLAGESEQYF,TRBJ2-7,TRBD2,.,TRBV18
TGTGCCAGCAGCCAAGATCTTAGTTTTACTGAAGCTTTCTTT,CASSQDLSFTEAFF,TRBJ1-1,.,many,TRBV14
TGTGCCAGCAGGGGACAGAGGTACAATGAGCAGTTCTTC,CASRGQRYNEQFF,TRBJ2-1,TRBD1,many,TRBV12-3/TRBV12-4
TGTGCCAGCAGCGGCCCTAGCGGAAGCTCCTACGAGCAGTACTTC,CASSGPSGSSYEQYF,TRBJ2-7,TRBD2,many,TRBV7-9
TGTGCCAGCAGCCAAGGAACGGCGGGGGGGCCAGATACGCAGTATTTT,CASSQGTAGGPDTQYF,TRBJ2-3,TRBD2,many,TRBV14
TGTGCCAGTAGTATAGAGGGGCTCCAGACCGGGGAGCTGTTTTTT,CASSIEGLQTGELFF,TRBJ2-2,.,few,TRBV19
TGTGCCAGCGGAGCATCCGGGACAGGGGCAAACATTCAGTACTTC,CASGASGTGANIQYF,TRBJ2-4,TRBD1,many,TRBV6-5
TGTGCCAGCAGTGGTGTTGATTATAGCAATCAGCCCCAGCATTTT,CASSGVDYSNQPQHF,TRBJ1-5,.,many,TRBV2
TGTGCCAGCAGCGGGGGGGCTTCAGGTGAGCAGTACTTC,CASSGGASGEQYF,TRBJ2-7,.,.,TRBV13
TGTGCCAGCAGCGCCTCACAGACAGGGCTTGGCGGGGAGCTGTTTTTT,CASSASQTGLGGELFF,TRBJ2-2,TRBD1,many,TRBV9
TGTGCCAGCAGCAAACCCCATATGATGACAGGAGAGTCCGGGGAGCTGTTTTTT,CASSKPHMMTGESGELFF,TRBJ2-2,.,.,TRBV9
TGTGCCACCAGCGCCGAACCTGTGACAGGGTATAGTATCGGCACTGAAGCTTTCTTT,CATSAEPVTGYSIGTEAFF,TRBJ1-1,TRBD1,many,TRBV15
TGTGCCAGCAGTTACGGAGCGGGGCCTTACAATGAGCAGTTCTTC,CASSYGAGPYNEQFF,TRBJ2-1,TRBD2,few,TRBV27
TGTGCCAGCAGTTTGGATAGAGGCGATACGCAGTATTTT,CASSLDRGDTQYF,TRBJ2-3,.,many,TRBV12-3/TRBV12-4
TGTGCCAGCAGAAACATGAACACTGAAGCTTTCTTT,CASRNMNTEAFF,TRBJ1-1,.,many,TRBV27
TGCGCCAGCAGTTCCAACAGGGGGTCAGAGACCCAGTACTTC,CASSSNRGSETQYF,TRBJ2-5,TRBD1,many,TRBV5-1
TGTGCCAGCAGCGTAGTGGGACAGGGGGCGGGTGAGCAGTTCTTC,CASSVVGQGAGEQFF,TRBJ2-1,TRBD1,many,TRBV9
TGTGCCAGTGGGGAGACAGGGGCTCAGCCCCAGCATTTT,CASGETGAQPQHF,TRBJ1-5,TRBD1,many,TRBV6-2/TRBV6-3
TGTGCCAGCAGCTTAGGCGAGACCCAGCACTTC,CASSLGETQHF,TRBJ2-5,.,.,TRBV13
TGCGCCAGCAGCTGGGGGACTAGCGGGAACTTTCTTAGCACAGATACGCAGTATTTT,CASSWGTSGNFLSTDTQYF,TRBJ2-3,TRBD2,many,TRBV5-1
TGTGCCAGCAGTTACTCGCGACAGAGCTCCTACGAGCAGTACTTC,CASSYSRQSSYEQYF,TRBJ2-7,.,many,TRBV6-5
TGTGCCACCAGCATCAATACGGGACCCGCCCAGTATTTT,CATSINTGPAQYF,TRBJ2-3,.,many,TRBV15
TGCGCCAGCAGCCAAGATTCGGGAGGGCCGATTGAGCAGTTCTTC,CASSQDSGGPIEQFF,TRBJ2-1,TRBD2,few,TRBV4-3
TGCGCCAGCAGCCAAGATGCCAGCTCCTATAATTCACCCCTCCACTTT,CASSQDASSYNSPLHF,TRBJ1-6,.,many,TRBV4-3